This record concerns one T cell receptor beta chain sequence. Its antigen is unidentified. The PCR employed 60 Vbeta primers together with 13 Jbeta primers. The repertoire was sequenced with immunoSEQ multiplex PCR; TCRdb's copy has only in-frame clones and lacks some. The sample includes around 97,000 clones, around 76% of them seen just once. This entry belongs to a study of cytomegalovirus exposure and HLA in healthy donors. Study in general: A prior analysis found about 110 million unique TCR beta sequences from approximately 190 million T cells.

Study-level points and caveats: In a later analysis, common viral pathogens appeared linked to several of the most significant clusters.

This TCR came from a woman aged 18-35 years in good health and CMV-seropositive. Sequencing input: PBMCs.

In DNA, the CDR3 is TGTGCCAGCAGTTTATTGATGGAGGGATCTTTCAACGAGCAGTACTTC. Translation gives CASSLLMEGSFNEQYF. V gene TRBV28 combines with J gene TRBJ2-7; possible D gene TRBD2, 6 bases. The germline V gene encodes CDR1 MDHEN and CDR2 SYDVKM. The V and J ends lost 1 base and 5 bases respectively, with 18 bases between them. This CDR3 has 16 residues.